The text below deals with one T cell receptor (beta chain). As yet, its antigen is unknown. The germline CDR1 and CDR2 sequences are ENHRY and SYGVKD. The V end lost 10 bases, the J end lost 3 bases, and 20 bases lay between the germline ends. This CDR3 region has 15 residues. This record comes from a study of T cells in Graves' hyperthyroidism and ophthalmopathy. Points from the study as a whole: Ophthalmopathy cases were set apart from stable hyperthyroidism by a 13 V-J model.

Researchers took RNA transcripts and amplified the TCR beta CDR3 regions from them. During a first-round RT-PCR of the TCR CDR3, the HTBI primer set was used. MiXCR was run by TCRdb on the multiplex PCR reads, yielding one entry per CDR3 protein. Here the sample spans some 400,000 distinct CDR3 sequences, about 14% being singletons. Sequenced sample: blood. This TCR was recovered from a woman aged 60 to 75 with Graves' hyperthyroidism. V and J are TRBV10-3 and TRBJ2-3; TRBD2 might be the D (6 bases). The chain's CDR3 is CASRNSGAGTDTQYF. The CDR3, as DNA: TGTGCCAGCCGAAACAGCGGAGCGGGTACAGATACGCAGTATTTT.